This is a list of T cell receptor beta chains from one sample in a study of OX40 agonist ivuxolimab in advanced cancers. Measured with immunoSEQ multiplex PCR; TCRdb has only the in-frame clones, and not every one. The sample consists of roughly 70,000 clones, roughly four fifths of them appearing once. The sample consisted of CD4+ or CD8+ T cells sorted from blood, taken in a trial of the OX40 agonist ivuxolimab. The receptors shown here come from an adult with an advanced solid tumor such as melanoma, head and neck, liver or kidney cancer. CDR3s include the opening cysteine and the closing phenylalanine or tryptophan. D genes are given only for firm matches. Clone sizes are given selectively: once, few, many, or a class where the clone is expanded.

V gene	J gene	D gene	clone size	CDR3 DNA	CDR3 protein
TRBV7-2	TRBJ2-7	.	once	TGTGCCAGCAGGGGGGACCCCTCCGAGCAGTACTTC	CASRGDPSEQYF
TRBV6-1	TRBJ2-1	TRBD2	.	TGTGCCAGCAGTGGTGACCCGGGACTAGTGAACTACAATGAGCAGTTCTTC	CASSGDPGLVNYNEQFF
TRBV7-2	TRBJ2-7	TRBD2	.	TGTGCCAGCAGCTTAGGCGGGGGTCTCTACGAGCAGTACTTC	CASSLGGGLYEQYF
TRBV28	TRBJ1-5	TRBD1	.	TGTGCCAGCAGTCCCTCCGGGACAGGGAATCAGCCCCAGCATTTT	CASSPSGTGNQPQHF
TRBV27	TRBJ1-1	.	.	TGTGCCAGCAGTTCCCTCATCCGGAACACTGAAGCTTTCTTT	CASSSLIRNTEAFF
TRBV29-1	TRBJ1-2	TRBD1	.	TGCAGCGTGCAAAAAAGGGGGACAGGGGGCTCGGACTATGGCTACACCTTC	CSVQKRGTGGSDYGYTF
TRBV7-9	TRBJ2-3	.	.	TGTGCCAGCAGCTTAGAGGGAGCAGATACGCAGTATTTT	CASSLEGADTQYF
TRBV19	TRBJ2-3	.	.	TGTGCCAGTAGATCCAAAACTAGCACAGATACGCAGTATTTT	CASRSKTSTDTQYF
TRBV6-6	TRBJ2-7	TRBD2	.	TGTGCCAGCAGGGGCGGAGCGGGGGAGCAGTACTTC	CASRGGAGEQYF
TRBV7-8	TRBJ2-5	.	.	TGTGCCAGCAGCCGTTATCCGGGCCAAACGGGTAGGGAGACCCAGTACTTC	CASSRYPGQTGRETQYF
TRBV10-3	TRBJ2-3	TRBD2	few	TGTGCCATCAGTCCTGCGGGGGACGGCACAGATACGCAGTATTTT	CAISPAGDGTDTQYF